This record looks at one T cell receptor (beta chain) sequence and its context. The antigen remains undetermined. This CDR3 region has 13 residues. Germline CDR1 is GTSNPN and CDR2 is SVGIG (reference sequence). Unmatched junction bases numbered 7, after V lost 6 bases and J lost 8 bases. Study-wide results and caveats: The TCR gene usage of tumor memory CD4+ T cells clustered together with blood and lymph node memory CD4+ cells and with lymph node naive CD4+ cells. Tumor Tregs overlapped most with tumor, then blood, naive CD4+ cells.

A single record per CDR3 protein comes from TCRdb applying MiXCR to the 5' RACE reads. In the table there are about 11,000 distinct CDR3 sequences, about 51% of which are singletons. Sample: tumor-infiltrating naive CD4+ T cells sorted from the breast tumor. Subset described: naive CD4+ T cells, CD4+CD45RA+CD25-. This TCR was sampled from a female donor with breast cancer. V is TRBV30 and J is TRBJ1-4; 9 bases are shared with TRBD1. Here the CDR3 reads CACKQGAAEKLFF. The DNA for the CDR3 is TGTGCCTGCAAACAGGGGGCAGCGGAAAAACTGTTTTTT.